Shown below are 8 T cell receptor beta chains from a single sample sequenced in a study of blood T cell repertoires in COVID-19 (dated by TCRdb to the early 2020s). The protocol used for the library was the immunoSEQ multiplex PCR assay. This immuneACCESS table, as held by TCRdb, lists in-frame sequences with V and J called but not all clones. Of the missing ones, under half trace to an unresolved V gene in checked studies; the others have no known cause. For this sample there are roughly 80,000 clones; about 86% appear just once. The ten biggest clones cover 15% to 20% of the sample. Sequencing used peripheral blood. The receptors were sampled from a woman in her sixties or seventies with acute or convalescent COVID-19.

This chain links TRBV19 with TRBJ2-7, with TRBD1 as a possible D gene (6 bases). CDR3 length: 13 residues. Per the germline V gene, CDR1 is LNHDA and CDR2 is SQIVND (reference sequence). Trimming removed 8 bases at V and 7 bases at J, with 18 bases between. The CDR3 DNA reads as TGTGCCAGTCAACAGGGAAGGAACTTAGAGCAGTACTTC. Amino acids: CASQQGRNLEQYF.

About this clone: The same CDR3 also results from other DNA sequences found in this sample. This rearrangement joins TRBV6-5 to TRBJ2-3; 9 nucleotides line up with TRBD2. The CDR3 length is 15 residues. The V gene end was trimmed by 5 bases and the J gene end by 4 bases; junction bases not matched to a gene: 7. CDR1 MNHEY and CDR2 SVGAGI come from the germline V gene. This CDR3 is CASSLSGGGADTQYF. The CDR3 nucleotides read TGTGCCAGCAGTCTTAGCGGGGGTGGGGCAGATACGCAGTATTTT.

The gene calls are TRBV15 and TRBJ2-7; possible D gene TRBD2, 7 bases. The CDR3 has 14 residues. Deletions cut 3 bases from V and 5 bases from J, with 14 bases between. Germline V lookup: CDR1 LNHNV, CDR2 YYDKDF (reference sequence). Written as DNA, the CDR3 is TGTGCCACCAGCAGGGGGGGGCGTACGGACGAGCAGTACTTC. Protein: CATSRGGRTDEQYF. The variable domain in full, with the rest retrieved from reference TRBV15 and TRBJ2-7, is DAMVIQNPRYQVTQFGKPVTLSCSQTLNHNVMYWYQQKSSQAPKLLFHYYDKDFNNEADTPDNFQSRRPNTSFCFLDIRSPGLGDTAMYLCATSRGGRTDEQYFGPGTRLTVT.

V usage is TRBV7-9 and J usage is TRBJ1-1; the match to TRBD1 covers 8 bases. The ends lost 7 bases at V and 4 bases at J; junction bases unmatched: 8. The CDR3 length is 14 residues. Germline-derived CDR1 and CDR2 are SEHNR and FQNEAQ (reference sequence). CDR3 sequence (DNA): TGTGCCAGCACGAAGGACAGGGCGGCCACTGAAGCTTTCTTT. Its protein is CASTKDRAATEAFF.

The chain couples TRBV3-1 (or the pseudogene TRBV3-2) to TRBJ2-1; weak D call: TRBD1 (6 bases). The CDR3 is 15 residues long. The germline CDR1 and CDR2 sequences are LGHDT and YNNKEL (reference sequence). Trimming stripped 7 bases from V and 0 bases from J, with 13 bases between. CDR3 in amino acids: CASTHGQSSYNEQFF. In DNA, the CDR3 is TGTGCCAGCACCCACGGACAGAGCTCCTACAATGAGCAGTTCTTC.

The CDR3 sequence: CASSGGNTEAFF. The CDR3 DNA is TGTGCCAGCAGCGGCGGGAACACTGAAGCTTTCTTT. The chain recombines TRBV9 with TRBJ1-1; no clear D gene. This CDR3 region has 12 residues. Germline values: CDR1 SGDLS, CDR2 YYNGEE. Trimming shortened V by 3 bases and J by 1 base, and 4 bases separated the two germline ends.

V is TRBV9 and J is TRBJ2-7; D call uncertain. Per germline, CDR1 SGDLS and CDR2 YYNGEE. V gave up 3 bases and J gave up 2 bases, with 6 bases separating them. This CDR3 has 12 residues. The CDR3 coding sequence is TGTGCCAGCAGCGCTGGGCCCTACGAGCAGTACTTC. Amino acid sequence: CASSAGPYEQYF. Variable domain in full (rest from reference TRBV9 and TRBJ2-7): DSGVTQTPKHLITATGQRVTLRCSPRSGDLSVYWYQQSLDQGLQFLIQYYNGEERAKGNILERFSAQQFPDLHSELNLSSLELGDSALYFCASSAGPYEQYFGPGTRLTVT.

This clone was seen just once. V is TRBV6-2 or TRBV6-3 and J is TRBJ2-1; TRBD1 matches at 8 bases. The CDR3 runs to 18 residues. V shed 0 bases, J shed 8 bases, and the junction held 15 bases outside the gene matches. Germline V gives CDR1 MNHEY, CDR2 SVGEGT. CDR3 sequence: CASSYSIDQGASRYEQFF. In DNA, the CDR3 is TGTGCCAGCAGTTACTCGATTGATCAGGGGGCGAGTCGGTATGAGCAGTTCTTC.